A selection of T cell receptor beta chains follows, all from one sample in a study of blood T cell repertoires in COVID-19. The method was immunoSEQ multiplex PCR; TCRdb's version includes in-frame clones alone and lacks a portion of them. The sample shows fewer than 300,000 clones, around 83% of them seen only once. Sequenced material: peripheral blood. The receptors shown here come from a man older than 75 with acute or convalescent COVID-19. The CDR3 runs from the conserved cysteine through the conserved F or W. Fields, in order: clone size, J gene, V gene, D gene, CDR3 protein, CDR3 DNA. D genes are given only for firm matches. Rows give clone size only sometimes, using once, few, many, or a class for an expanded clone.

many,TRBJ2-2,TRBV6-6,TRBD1,CASVETGITGELFF,TGTGCCAGCGTCGAGACAGGGATCACCGGGGAGCTGTTTTTT
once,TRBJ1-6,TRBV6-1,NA,CASSQARDINNSPLHF,TGTGCCAGCAGTCAAGCCCGGGACATTAATAATTCACCCCTCCACTTT
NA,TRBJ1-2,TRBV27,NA,CASSFDRLYGYTF,TGTGCCAGCAGTTTCGACAGACTCTATGGCTACACCTTC
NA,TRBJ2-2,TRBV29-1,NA,CSVELLRGSGNTGELFF,TGCAGCGTTGAACTGCTCCGGGGTTCGGGCAACACCGGGGAGCTGTTTTTT
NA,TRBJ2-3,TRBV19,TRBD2,CASSSSGGADTQYF,TGTGCCAGTAGTTCTAGCGGGGGGGCAGATACGCAGTATTTT
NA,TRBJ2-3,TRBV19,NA,CASSRPGREADTQYF,TGTGCCAGTAGTCGTCCGGGCAGGGAGGCAGATACGCAGTATTTT
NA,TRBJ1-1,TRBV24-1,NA,CATSDSRQLNTEAFF,TGTGCCACCAGTGATTCGAGACAGTTGAACACTGAAGCTTTCTTT
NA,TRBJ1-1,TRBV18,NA,CASSQQGNTEAFF,TGTGCCAGCTCGCAACAGGGGAACACTGAAGCTTTCTTT
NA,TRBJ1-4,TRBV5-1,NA,CASSLRARGNEKLFF,TGCGCCAGCAGCTTGAGGGCCAGGGGCAACGAAAAACTGTTTTTT
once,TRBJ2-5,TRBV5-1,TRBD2,CASSLEGSGTRETQYF,TGCGCCAGCAGCTTGGAGGGTAGCGGGACACGGGAGACCCAGTACTTC
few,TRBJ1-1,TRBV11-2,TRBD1,CASRRTGATNTEAFF,TGTGCCAGCAGGCGGACAGGGGCTACGAACACTGAAGCTTTCTTT
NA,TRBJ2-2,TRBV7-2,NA,CASSLLGISTGELFF,TGTGCCAGCAGCCTCCTAGGCATTTCCACCGGGGAGCTGTTTTTT
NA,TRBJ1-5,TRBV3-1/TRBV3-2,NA,CASSQGPLSLNQPQHF,TGTGCCAGCAGCCAAGGCCCCCTCTCACTCAATCAGCCCCAGCATTTT
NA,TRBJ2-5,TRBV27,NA,CASSLSGSETQYF,TGTGCCAGCAGTTTGTCAGGGTCCGAGACCCAGTACTTC
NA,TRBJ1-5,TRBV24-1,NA,CATQRAGVGGNQPQHF,TGTGCCACCCAGAGGGCAGGAGTTGGTGGCAATCAGCCCCAGCATTTT
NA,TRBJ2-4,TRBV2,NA,CASSEGGLAKNIQYF,TGTGCCAGCAGTGAAGGAGGATTAGCCAAAAACATTCAGTACTTC
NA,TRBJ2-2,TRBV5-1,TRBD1,CASSWTGSTGELFF,TGCGCCAGCAGCTGGACAGGGTCGACCGGGGAGCTGTTTTTT
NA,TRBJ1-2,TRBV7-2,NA,CASSLRKDTRLYGYTF,TGTGCCAGCAGCTTACGTAAGGACACTCGACTTTATGGCTACACCTTC
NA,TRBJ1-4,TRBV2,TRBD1,CASRGTAANEKLFF,TGTGCCAGCAGAGGGACAGCGGCTAATGAAAAACTGTTTTTT
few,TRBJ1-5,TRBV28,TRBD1,CASSLRGQGSTWGNQPQHF,TGTGCCAGCAGTTTAAGGGGACAGGGGTCCACCTGGGGCAATCAGCCCCAGCATTTT
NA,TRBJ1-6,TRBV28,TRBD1,CASSSGTGIYNSPLHF,TGTGCCAGCAGCAGCGGGACAGGGATCTATAATTCACCCCTCCACTTT
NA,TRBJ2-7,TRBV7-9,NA,CASSSRAGYEQYF,TGTGCCAGCAGCTCCCGAGCAGGCTACGAGCAGTACTTC
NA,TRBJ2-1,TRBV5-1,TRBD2,CASSLLDSGGYNEQFF,TGCGCCAGCAGCTTACTCGATAGCGGGGGGTACAATGAGCAGTTCTTC
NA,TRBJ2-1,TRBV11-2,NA,CASSLAGVLNEQFF,TGTGCCAGCAGCTTAGCGGGAGTGTTGAATGAGCAGTTCTTC
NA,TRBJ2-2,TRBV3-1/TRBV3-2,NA,CASSPRTDYTGELFF,TGTGCCAGCAGCCCAAGGACTGACTACACCGGGGAGCTGTTTTTT
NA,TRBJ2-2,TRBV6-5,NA,CASRGVTGELFF,TGTGCCAGCAGAGGGGTAACCGGGGAGCTGTTTTTT
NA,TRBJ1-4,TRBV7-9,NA,CASSLGTFEKLFF,TGTGCCAGCAGCCTCGGGACTTTCGAAAAACTGTTTTTT
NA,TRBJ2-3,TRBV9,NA,CASTKGVDGTDTQYF,TGTGCCAGCACCAAGGGGGTTGATGGTACAGATACGCAGTATTTT
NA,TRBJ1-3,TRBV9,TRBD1,CASSRGTATFGNTIYF,TGTGCCAGCAGCCGTGGGACAGCCACTTTTGGAAACACCATATATTTT
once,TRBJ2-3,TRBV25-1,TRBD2,CATGGTSGGADTQYF,TGTGCCACCGGCGGGACTAGCGGGGGCGCAGATACGCAGTATTTT
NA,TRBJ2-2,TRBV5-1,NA,CASSRGSGDTGELFF,TGCGCCAGCAGCAGAGGGTCCGGGGACACCGGGGAGCTGTTTTTT